The T cell receptor beta chain described here comes from a study of CXCR3-negative and CXCR3-positive naive CD8 T cells. Study-wide points: Expression of CXCR3 was partially reduced after cryopreservation, and fresh PBMCs were used in most assays. Comparison of naive CXCR3-negative and CXCR3-positive cells revealed similar TRBV-TRBJ usage, while memory cells differed.

This clonotype is identified as medium-sized from frequency. Its antigen is undetermined. The study made its TRB cDNA libraries by 5' RACE, adding UMI labels. TCRdb reanalyzed the 5' RACE reads, giving one entry per CDR3 protein sequence and no DNA. The sample holds 6,000 to 7,500 distinct CDR3 sequences. This receptor was obtained from a human donor in good health. Some clones in this sample may be carry-over from other donors' samples. Material: naive CXCR3- CD8+ T cells from blood. Subset defined: CD45RO-CCR7+CD27+CD95- naive CD8+ T cells lacking CXCR3 (TNR3-).

CDR3 protein: CASSRTRIDRGPSYSNQPQHF. The gene calls are TRBV23-1 and TRBJ1-5; checking the TCRdb D call of TRBD1 is not possible without DNA. TRBV23-1 is sorted into the ORF group, with uncertain function. This CDR3 has 21 residues.